This T cell receptor beta chain stems from a study of persistence of HIV-infected CD4 T cells. This CDR3 is 16 amino acids long. Trimming removed 8 bases at V and 0 bases at J, with 16 bases between. Per germline, CDR1 MGHRA and CDR2 YSYEKL. Comment on this clone: What it binds is unknown.

Overlapping HIV-1 Gag 15-mer peptides at 0.95 to 1 ug per peptide per mL were used. CD40L/CD69 double-negative CD45RO-high memory CD4+ T cells were collected. The libraries were made with immunoSEQ version 4 in survey mode. Some clones are missing from TCRdb's copy, which holds only in-frame ones; the method was immunoSEQ multiplex PCR. The table records about 40,000 clones, 75% to 85% of them present only once. This clonotype originated in an adult man with HIV who was CMV-seropositive. The material was CD4+ T cells sorted from PBMCs after approximately 19-hour stimulation, obtained from a patient who received antiretroviral therapy. This chain joins TRBV4-1 and TRBJ1-4; TRBD1 might be the D (5 bases). CDR3 coding DNA: TGCGCCAGCGGTTCCAAGGAAGGGGCAACTAATGAAAAACTGTTTTTT. This translates into CASGSKEGATNEKLFF.